These 24 T cell receptor beta chains share one sample of origin, sequenced in a study of blood T cell repertoires in COVID-19. Sequenced by immunoSEQ multiplex PCR; TCRdb stores in-frame clones only, minus some. There are about 210,000 clones in the sample; 80% to 90% occur only once, and less than 8% lies in the top ten. Sequencing was done on a sample of peripheral blood. The receptor source for this set is a woman aged 50 to 65 with active or convalescent COVID-19.

This chain connects TRBV5-4 to TRBJ1-1; maybe TRBD1 (6 bases). Germline CDR1 reads SGHNT; CDR2 reads YYREEE (reference sequence). The CDR3 is 14 residues long. V lost 2 bases to trimming and J lost 0 bases, with 8 bases between them. The CDR3 spells CASSFSGVNTEAFF. CDR3 nucleotide sequence: TGTGCCAGCAGCTTCTCAGGGGTGAACACTGAAGCTTTCTTT. Drawing the rest from reference TRBV5-4 and TRBJ1-1, the complete variable domain is ETGVTQSPTHLIKTRGQQVTLRCSSQSGHNTVSWYQQALGQGPQFIFQYYREEENGRGNFPPRFSGLQFPNYSSELNVNALELDDSALYLCASSFSGVNTEAFFGQGTRLTVV.

This clone was counted only a few times. The V call is TRBV19, the J call TRBJ1-5; D may be TRBD1 (5 bases). The CDR3 is 15 amino acids. Trimming removed 6 bases at V and 2 bases at J, with 14 bases between. CDR1 is LNHDA, CDR2 SQIVND, per germline (reference sequence). CDR3: CASRTQGSGNQPQHF. DNA for the CDR3: TGTGCCAGTAGAACCCAGGGAAGTGGCAATCAGCCCCAGCATTTT.

For the CDR3, the DNA is TGTGCCAGCACTCGTAGCGGGGGTCTAGATACGCAGTATTTT. Translating gives CASTRSGGLDTQYF. This sequence joins TRBV6-5 and TRBJ2-3; 9 bases agree with TRBD2. The V gene's germline CDR1 is MNHEY and CDR2 SVGAGI. The CDR3 contains 14 residues. J gave up 5 bases and V 7 bases, and 7 bases lay outside the gene matches.

The CDR3 bases are TGTGCCAGCAGCCGTTCCGGGACTAGTTATTTGCATGAGCAGTTCTTC. As protein: CASSRSGTSYLHEQFF. The chain is built from TRBV14 and TRBJ2-1, with 8 bases identical to TRBD2. CDR1 is SGHDN and CDR2 is FVKESK in the germline V gene. The CDR3 has 16 amino acids. J gave up 8 bases and V 4 bases, and 13 bases lay outside the gene matches. Full variable domain (missing parts from reference TRBV14 and TRBJ2-1): EAGVTQFPSHSVIEKGQTVTLRCDPISGHDNLYWYRRVMGKEIKFLLHFVKESKQDESGMPNNRFLAERTGGTYSTLKVQPAELEDSGVYFCASSRSGTSYLHEQFFGPGTRLTVL.

The chain uses TRBV6-5 and TRBJ1-3; D unresolved. This CDR3 is built from 15 residues. Between the trimmed V and J ends, which lost 6 bases and 0 bases, there was a span of 12 bases. The germline CDR1 and CDR2 sequences are MNHEY and SVGAGI. CDR3 in DNA: TGTGCCAGCAGATACCAGTATTCCTCTGGAAACACCATATATTTT. Translation gives CASRYQYSSGNTIYF.

This clone was seen more than once but under ten times. J is TRBJ1-1 and V is TRBV5-6, with D possibly TRBD1 on 6 matching bases. This CDR3 region has 16 residues. V was pared by 2 bases and J by 0 bases, with 14 bases between. Germline V gene sequence: CDR1 SGHDT, CDR2 YYEEEE. The CDR3 protein is CASSFSGTGMNTEAFF. DNA of the CDR3: TGTGCCAGCAGCTTTTCAGGCACAGGGATGAACACTGAAGCTTTCTTT.

The chain carries TRBV29-1 and TRBJ2-3; D ambiguous. The CDR3 contains 14 residues. Germline V CDR1 and CDR2: SQVTM, ANQGSEA. Deletions cut 4 bases from V and 1 base from J, with 12 bases between. The CDR3 bases are TGCAGCGTTGCTATGCTAGGCGGCACAGATACGCAGTATTTT. Translated: CSVAMLGGTDTQYF.

The count of this clone is one. The gene calls are TRBV24-1 and TRBJ2-5; TRBD2 matches at 10 bases. V was pared by 4 bases and J by 4 bases, with 5 bases of the junction left unmatched. This CDR3 region has 15 residues. In germline, CDR1 is KGHDR, CDR2 SFDVKD. The CDR3 is CATSESSGSRETQYF. The DNA of the CDR3 is TGTGCCACCAGTGAATCTAGCGGGAGCAGAGAGACCCAGTACTTC.

The chain employs TRBV10-3 and TRBJ2-1, with 7 bases aligning to TRBD1. The germline V gene encodes CDR1 ENHRY and CDR2 SYGVKD. V was pared by 10 bases and J by 5 bases, with 5 bases of the junction left unmatched. CDR3 length equals 12 residues. The CDR3 loop reads CATGQYNNEQFF. The CDR3 DNA follows: TGTGCCACGGGACAGTATAACAATGAGCAGTTCTTC.

This sequence joins TRBV19 and TRBJ1-5; the match to TRBD1 covers 8 bases. J lost 2 bases, V lost 1 base, and 10 bases had no gene match. The CDR3 runs 18 residues. Germline V lookup: CDR1 LNHDA, CDR2 SQIVND (reference sequence). CDR3 DNA: TGTGCCAGTAGTATAGTTTTCAGGGGGCGGTCCGGCAATCAGCCCCAGCATTTT. Amino acid sequence: CASSIVFRGRSGNQPQHF.

This clone was found a few times. The V and J genes are TRBV11-2 and TRBJ1-5; no clear D gene. CDR3 size: 15 residues. V shed 1 base and J shed 0 bases, with 7 bases lying between them. The germline gives CDR1 SGHAT, CDR2 FQNNGV. The CDR3 reads CASSLAIHSNQPQHF. CDR3 nucleotide sequence: TGTGCCAGCAGCTTAGCAATACATAGCAATCAGCCCCAGCATTTT.

The chain uses TRBV5-1 and TRBJ2-1; 9 nucleotides agree with TRBD2. Trimming removed 2 bases from V and 3 bases from J; junction bases left unmatched: 6. This CDR3 spans 16 amino acids. CDR1 SGHRS and CDR2 YFSETQ come from the germline V gene. The CDR3 loop is CASSFGAGGGYNEQFF. Written as DNA, the CDR3 is TGCGCCAGCAGCTTTGGGGCGGGAGGGGGCTACAATGAGCAGTTCTTC.

This chain uses TRBV29-1 with TRBJ2-1; 12 nucleotides align to TRBD2. Trimming cost V 8 bases and J 9 bases; bases outside gene matches: 11. This CDR3 is built from 14 residues. CDR1 and CDR2 (germline): SQVTM, ANQGSEA. CDR3 amino acids: CSPQLAGGSGEQFF. CDR3 sequence (DNA): TGCAGCCCCCAACTAGCGGGGGGCAGCGGTGAGCAGTTCTTC.

This chain connects TRBV10-3 to TRBJ1-6; D uncertain. The germline V gene encodes CDR1 ENHRY and CDR2 SYGVKD. V was trimmed by 0 bases and J by 7 bases, leaving 13 bases between them. The CDR3 loop spans 16 amino acids. In DNA form, the CDR3 reads TGTGCCATCAGTGAGTCGCAGGCCCGAACCAATTCACCCCTCCACTTT. It codes for CAISESQARTNSPLHF.

The chain joins TRBV7-3 to TRBJ2-1; D gene ambiguous. Between the trimmed V and J ends, which lost 3 bases and 9 bases, there was a span of 9 bases. Per the germline V gene, CDR1 is SGHTA and CDR2 is FQGTGA. The CDR3 is made up of 12 amino acids. CDR3 amino acids: CASSLATGEQFF. CDR3 DNA sequence: TGTGCCAGCAGCTTGGCCACGGGTGAGCAGTTCTTC. Supplemented by reference TRBV7-3 and TRBJ2-1, the full variable domain reads GAGVSQTPSNKVTEKGKYVELRCDPISGHTALYWYRQSLGQGPEFLIYFQGTGAADDSGLPNDRFFAVRPEGSVSTLKIQRTERGDSAVYLCASSLATGEQFFGPGTRLTVL.

The rearrangement uses TRBV6-5 and TRBJ2-1; 7 bases agree with TRBD1. V lost 5 bases and J lost 16; bases outside the gene matches: 14. This CDR3 contains 13 residues. The germline CDR1 and CDR2 sequences are MNHEY and SVGAGI. The CDR3 DNA follows: TGTGCCAGCAGTCCCCCGGGACAGCCTCTATACTTCTTC. It yields the protein CASSPPGQPLYFF.

This clone was found once. The rearrangement links TRBV9 to TRBJ1-2; D not resolved. This CDR3 is 13 amino acids long. V was cut by 0 bases and J by 4 bases, with 7 bases left in between. The germline CDR1 and CDR2 sequences are SGDLS and YYNGEE. In DNA form, the CDR3 reads TGTGCCAGCAGCGTAGGGCCCGCCTATGGCTACACCTTC. Translation: CASSVGPAYGYTF.

This sequence joins TRBV4-1 and TRBJ2-1, with no clear D. Germline lookup yields CDR1 MGHRA and CDR2 YSYEKL. The CDR3 is 15 amino acids. Trimming removed 1 base from V and 3 bases from J, with 10 bases in between. The CDR3 loop reads CASSQAGLNYNEQFF. The CDR3, as DNA: TGCGCCAGCAGCCAAGCTGGGCTAAACTACAATGAGCAGTTCTTC.

The V call is TRBV19, the J call TRBJ1-6; 7 bases fit TRBD1. Germline V gene lookup returns CDR1 LNHDA and CDR2 SQIVND (reference sequence). The CDR3 consists of 17 residues. Trimming at V came to 5 bases and at J to 8 bases, leaving 15 bases not matched to a gene. DNA for the CDR3: TGTGCCAGTAGTGACGCCGCCCGACAGGGTATTCATTCACCCCTCCACTTT. Translating it yields CASSDAARQGIHSPLHF.

This chain uses TRBV19 with TRBJ1-5, with unresolved D. CDR3 length: 14 amino acids. The V end lost 9 bases, the J end lost 0 bases, and 12 bases lay between the germline ends. Germline V gives CDR1 LNHDA, CDR2 SQIVND (reference sequence). Here the CDR3 reads CASQRVNSNQPQHF. CDR3 bases: TGTGCCAGCCAGCGAGTAAATAGCAATCAGCCCCAGCATTTT.

V gene TRBV7-9 combines with J gene TRBJ2-3; a weak D match, TRBD2 (6 bases). V lost 2 bases and J 7 bases, leaving 16 bases between the germline ends. This CDR3 has 15 residues. From germline, CDR1 is SEHNR and CDR2 FQNEAQ (reference sequence). The CDR3 loop is CASSLSRGAVYTQYF. CDR3 nucleotide sequence: TGTGCCAGCAGCTTATCCCGCGGGGCGGTGTATACGCAGTATTTT.

The chain employs TRBV12-3 or TRBV12-4 and TRBJ2-7, with 7 bases matching TRBD2. V was pared by 4 bases and J by 7 bases, with 7 bases of the junction left unmatched. The CDR3 is made up of 13 amino acids. CDR3 amino acids: CASSSRLAREQYF. CDR3 nucleotides: TGTGCCAGCAGTTCCAGACTAGCAAGGGAGCAGTACTTC.

This chain uses TRBV6-5 with TRBJ2-7; 12 bases are shared with TRBD2. The CDR3 has 14 residues. The ends lost 6 bases at V and 3 bases at J; junction bases unmatched: 3. CDR1 is MNHEY and CDR2 is SVGAGI in the germline V gene. CDR3 DNA: TGTGCCAGCAGATCGACTAGCGGGGGCTACGAGCAGTACTTC. Its protein is CASRSTSGGYEQYF.

V gene TRBV28 combines with J gene TRBJ2-1; maybe TRBD2 (5 bases). V was shortened by 6 bases and J by 3 bases, with 9 bases between the two germline ends. Germline CDR1 MDHEN, CDR2 SYDVKM. The CDR3 spans 13 residues. Here the CDR3 reads CASREDFYNEQFF. The CDR3 DNA follows: TGTGCCAGCAGAGAGGACTTCTACAATGAGCAGTTCTTC. Together with reference TRBV28 and TRBJ2-1, the CDR3 gives the full variable domain: DVKVTQSSRYLVKRTGEKVFLECVQDMDHENMFWYRQDPGLGLRLIYFSYDVKMKEKGDIPEGYSVSREKKERFSLILESASTNQTSMYLCASREDFYNEQFFGPGTRLTVL.